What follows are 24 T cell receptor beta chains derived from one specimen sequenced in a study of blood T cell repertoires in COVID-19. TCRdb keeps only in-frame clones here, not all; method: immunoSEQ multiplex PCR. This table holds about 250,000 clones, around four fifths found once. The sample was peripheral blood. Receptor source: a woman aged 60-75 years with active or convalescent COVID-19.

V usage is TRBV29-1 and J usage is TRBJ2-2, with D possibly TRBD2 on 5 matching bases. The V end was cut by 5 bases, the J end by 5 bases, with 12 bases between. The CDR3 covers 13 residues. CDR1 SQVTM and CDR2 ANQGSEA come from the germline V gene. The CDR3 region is CSVNEGGTGELFF. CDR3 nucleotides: TGCAGCGTTAACGAGGGCGGAACCGGGGAGCTGTTTTTT.

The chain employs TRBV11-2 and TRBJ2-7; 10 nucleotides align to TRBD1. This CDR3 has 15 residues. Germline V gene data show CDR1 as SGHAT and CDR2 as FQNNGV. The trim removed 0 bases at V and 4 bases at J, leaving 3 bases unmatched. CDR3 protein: CASSLDSGQGYEQYF. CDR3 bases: TGTGCCAGCAGCTTAGATTCGGGACAGGGGTACGAGCAGTACTTC.

Here the CDR3 reads CASSERAGRLAKNIQYF. Written as DNA, the CDR3 is TGTGCCAGCAGTGAGCGGGCAGGGAGGCTAGCCAAAAACATTCAGTACTTC. The chain combines TRBV2 with TRBJ2-4; maybe TRBD2 (6 bases). Germline assignment: CDR1 SNHLY and CDR2 FYNNEI. The CDR3 consists of 17 residues. Trimming stripped 3 bases from V and 0 bases from J, with 15 bases between.

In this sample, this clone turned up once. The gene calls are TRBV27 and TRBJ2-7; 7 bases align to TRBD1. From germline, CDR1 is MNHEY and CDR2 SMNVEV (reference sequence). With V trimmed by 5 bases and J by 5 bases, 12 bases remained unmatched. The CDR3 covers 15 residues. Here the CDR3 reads CASSHSGNRGHEQYF. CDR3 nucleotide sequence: TGTGCCAGCAGTCACTCCGGGAACAGGGGACACGAGCAGTACTTC.

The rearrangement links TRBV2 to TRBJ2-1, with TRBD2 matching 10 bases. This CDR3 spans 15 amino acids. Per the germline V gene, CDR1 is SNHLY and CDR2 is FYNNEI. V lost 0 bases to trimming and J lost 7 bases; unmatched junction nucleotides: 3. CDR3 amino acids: CASSEAAGGPNEQFF. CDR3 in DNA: TGTGCCAGCAGTGAAGCAGCGGGAGGGCCGAATGAGCAGTTCTTC.

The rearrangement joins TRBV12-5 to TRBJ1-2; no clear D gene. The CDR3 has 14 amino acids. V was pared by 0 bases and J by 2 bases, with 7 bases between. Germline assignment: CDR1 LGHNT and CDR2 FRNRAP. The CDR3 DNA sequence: TGTGCTAGTGGTTTGGTATATGGCAACTATGGCTACACCTTC. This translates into CASGLVYGNYGYTF.

The DNA of the CDR3 is TGTGCCAGCAGTCCCAGGGAGGGGAACACTGAAGCTTTCTTT. Protein: CASSPREGNTEAFF. The rearrangement uses TRBV6-5 and TRBJ1-1; tentative D call: TRBD1 (5 bases). The CDR3 is 14 residues long. Germline CDR1 and CDR2: MNHEY and SVGAGI. Trimming took off 5 bases at V and 1 base at J, with 11 bases between the two ends.

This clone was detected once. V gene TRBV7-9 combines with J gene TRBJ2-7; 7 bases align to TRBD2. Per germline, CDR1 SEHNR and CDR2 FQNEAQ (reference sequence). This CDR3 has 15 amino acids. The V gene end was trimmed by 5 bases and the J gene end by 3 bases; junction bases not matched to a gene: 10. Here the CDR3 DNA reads TGTGCCAGCAGCCCTAGTCTAGCGGTCCACTACGAGCAGTACTTC. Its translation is CASSPSLAVHYEQYF.

The CDR3 loop is CASSPLAGETYEQYF. As DNA, the CDR3 is TGTGCCAGCAGCCCACTAGCGGGAGAGACCTACGAGCAGTACTTC. This sequence joins TRBV7-9 and TRBJ2-7; 11 nucleotides align to TRBD2. The CDR3 spans 15 residues. Germline CDR1 and CDR2: SEHNR and FQNEAQ (reference sequence). V lost 5 bases to trimming and J lost 2 bases; unmatched junction nucleotides: 5.

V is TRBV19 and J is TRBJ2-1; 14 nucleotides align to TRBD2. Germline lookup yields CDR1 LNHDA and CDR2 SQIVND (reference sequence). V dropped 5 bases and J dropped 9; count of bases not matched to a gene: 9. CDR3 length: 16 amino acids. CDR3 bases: TGTGCCAGTAGTGCGACTAGCGGGAGGGCCTATGGTGAGCAGTTCTTC. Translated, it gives CASSATSGRAYGEQFF.

CDR3 in amino acids: CASSPRVLSGANVLTF. CDR3 sequence (DNA): TGCGCCAGCAGCCCGCGCGTCCTCTCTGGGGCCAACGTCCTGACTTTC. The chain is built from TRBV5-1 and TRBJ2-6; the D is unclear. This CDR3 contains 16 residues. Germline CDR1 and CDR2: SGHRS and YFSETQ. The V gene lost 4 bases and the J gene lost 0 bases, with 11 bases spanning the gap.

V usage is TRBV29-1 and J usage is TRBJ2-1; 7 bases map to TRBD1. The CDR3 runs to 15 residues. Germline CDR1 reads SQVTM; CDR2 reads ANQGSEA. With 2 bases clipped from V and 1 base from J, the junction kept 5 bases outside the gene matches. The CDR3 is CSVEKRQGSYNEQFF. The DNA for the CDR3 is TGCAGCGTTGAAAAACGACAGGGTTCCTACAATGAGCAGTTCTTC.

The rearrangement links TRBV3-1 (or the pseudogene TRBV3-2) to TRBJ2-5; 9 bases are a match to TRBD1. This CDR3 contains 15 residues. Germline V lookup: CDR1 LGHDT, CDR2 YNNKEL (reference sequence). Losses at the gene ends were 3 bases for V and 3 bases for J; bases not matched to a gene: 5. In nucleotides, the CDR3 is TGTGCCAGCAGCCAGAGGACAGGGGTTGAAGAGACCCAGTACTTC. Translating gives CASSQRTGVEETQYF.

The CDR3: CASSMGSGDEQFF. The CDR3 DNA is TGTGCCAGTAGTATGGGCTCCGGGGATGAGCAGTTCTTC. The J gene is TRBJ2-1, the V gene TRBV19, with D possibly TRBD2 on 5 matching bases. The CDR3 extends over 13 amino acids. Per germline, CDR1 LNHDA and CDR2 SQIVND (reference sequence). V was cut by 3 bases and J by 8 bases, with 11 bases left in between.

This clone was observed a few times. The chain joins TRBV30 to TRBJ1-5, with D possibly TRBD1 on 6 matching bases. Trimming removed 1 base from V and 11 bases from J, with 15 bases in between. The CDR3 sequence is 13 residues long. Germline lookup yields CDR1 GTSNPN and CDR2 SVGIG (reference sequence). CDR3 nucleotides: TGTGCCTGGAGTGCAGGAGGGGGGGGGACCCAGCATTTT. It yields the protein CAWSAGGGGTQHF.

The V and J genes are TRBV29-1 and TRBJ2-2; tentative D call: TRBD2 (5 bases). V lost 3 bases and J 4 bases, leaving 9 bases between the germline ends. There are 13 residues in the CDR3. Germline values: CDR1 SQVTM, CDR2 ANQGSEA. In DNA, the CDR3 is TGCAGCGTTGACTGGGCGGGCACCGGGGAGCTGTTTTTT. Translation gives CSVDWAGTGELFF.

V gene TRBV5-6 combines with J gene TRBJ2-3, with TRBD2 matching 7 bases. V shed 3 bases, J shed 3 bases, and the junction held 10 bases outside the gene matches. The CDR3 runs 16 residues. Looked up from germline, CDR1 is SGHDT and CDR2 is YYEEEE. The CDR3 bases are TGTGCCAGCAGCTCCCCCCGATGGGGGGGGACAGATACGCAGTATTTT. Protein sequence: CASSSPRWGGTDTQYF. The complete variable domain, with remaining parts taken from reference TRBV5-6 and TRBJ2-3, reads DAGVTQSPTHLIKTRGQQVTLRCSPKSGHDTVSWYQQALGQGPQFIFQYYEEEERQRGNFPDRFSGHQFPNYSSELNVNALLLGDSALYLCASSSPRWGGTDTQYFGPGTRLTVL.

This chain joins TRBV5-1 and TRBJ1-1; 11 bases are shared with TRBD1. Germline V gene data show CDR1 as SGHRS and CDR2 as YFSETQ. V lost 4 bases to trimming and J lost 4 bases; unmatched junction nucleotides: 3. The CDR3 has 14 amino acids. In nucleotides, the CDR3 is TGCGCCAGCAGCCAGGGACAGGGGGGCACTGAAGCTTTCTTT. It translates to CASSQGQGGTEAFF.

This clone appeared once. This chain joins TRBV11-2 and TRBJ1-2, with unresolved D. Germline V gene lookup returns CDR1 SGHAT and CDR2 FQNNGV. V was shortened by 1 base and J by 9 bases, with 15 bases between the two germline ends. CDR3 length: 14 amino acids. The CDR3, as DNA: TGTGCCAGCAGCTTAGGGCAGGAGGGTCTACGCTACACCTTC. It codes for CASSLGQEGLRYTF.

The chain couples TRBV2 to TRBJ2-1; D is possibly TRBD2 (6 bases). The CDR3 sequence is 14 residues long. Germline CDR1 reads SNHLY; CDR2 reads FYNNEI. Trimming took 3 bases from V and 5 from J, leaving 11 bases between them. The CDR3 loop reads CASSDLLANNEQFF. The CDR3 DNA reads TGTGCCAGCAGTGATTTGCTAGCGAACAATGAGCAGTTCTTC.

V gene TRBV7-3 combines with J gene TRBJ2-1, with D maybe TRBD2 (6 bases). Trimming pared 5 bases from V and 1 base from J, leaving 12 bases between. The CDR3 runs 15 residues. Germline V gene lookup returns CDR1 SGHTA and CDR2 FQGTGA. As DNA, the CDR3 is TGTGCCAGCAGCCCCATAAGCGGGTCCTACAATGAGCAGTTCTTC. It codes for CASSPISGSYNEQFF.

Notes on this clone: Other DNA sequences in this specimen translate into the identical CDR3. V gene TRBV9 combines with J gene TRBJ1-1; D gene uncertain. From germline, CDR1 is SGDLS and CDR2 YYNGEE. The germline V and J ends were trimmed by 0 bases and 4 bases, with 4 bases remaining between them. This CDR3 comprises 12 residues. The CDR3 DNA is TGTGCCAGCAGCGTAGTGAGCACTGAAGCTTTCTTT. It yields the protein CASSVVSTEAFF.

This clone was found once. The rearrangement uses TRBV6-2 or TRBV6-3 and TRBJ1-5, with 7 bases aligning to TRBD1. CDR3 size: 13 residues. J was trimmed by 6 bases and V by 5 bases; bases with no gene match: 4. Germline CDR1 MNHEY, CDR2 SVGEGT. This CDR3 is CASSGQELQPQHF. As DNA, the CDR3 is TGTGCCAGCAGTGGACAGGAGCTTCAGCCCCAGCATTTT.

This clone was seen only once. This CDR3 reads CASSWRGPQETQYF. In nucleotides, the CDR3 is TGTGCCAGCAGCTGGAGGGGTCCCCAAGAGACCCAGTACTTC. This chain joins TRBV5-4 and TRBJ2-5, with D maybe TRBD2 (6 bases). This CDR3 contains 14 residues. CDR1 is SGHNT, CDR2 YYREEE, per germline (reference sequence). Trimming took 3 bases from V and 1 from J, leaving 10 bases between them.